The rows below give T cell receptor beta chains drawn from one sample of a study of Ad26.COV2.S vaccination and SARS-CoV-2 variants. TCRdb's table, derived via immunoSEQ multiplex PCR, lists solely in-frame clones and lacks some. This repertoire shows 300,000 to 400,000 clones, 92% found once; its top ten account for roughly 3.9%. Material: peripheral blood, obtained after recovery from COVID-19. The receptor set was obtained from a human donor who had recovered from COVID-19. Both conserved end residues are part of each CDR3. The D gene is left open where the match is weak. Clone sizes are given selectively: once, few, many, or a class where the clone is expanded.

>.|.|TRBV6-5|TRBJ1-3
TGTGCCAGCGGCCGGAGCGGGGGAAACACCATATATTTT
CASGRSGGNTIYF
>.|TRBD1|TRBV5-1|TRBJ2-7
TGCGCCAGCAGCTTGGACAGGGGCGCCTTCGAGCAGTACTTC
CASSLDRGAFEQYF
>.|TRBD1|TRBV7-9|TRBJ1-2
TGTGCCAGCAGCCCTTCGGACAGGGTCTCAGGCTACACCTTC
CASSPSDRVSGYTF
>.|.|TRBV12-5|TRBJ1-2
TGTGCTAGTGGTTTGTCAACTAACTATGGCTACACCTTC
CASGLSTNYGYTF
>.|.|TRBV6-5|TRBJ1-4
TGTGCCAGCAGTCTCTCCGGGACACCGAATGAAAAACTGTTTTTT
CASSLSGTPNEKLFF
>few|.|TRBV10-3|TRBJ1-1
TGTGCCATCAGTGAGTCGAGGAACACTGAAGCTTTCTTT
CAISESRNTEAFF
>.|.|TRBV29-1|TRBJ1-1
TGCAGCGTTGAAGAGAACCAGTATGGGAACACTGAAGCTTTCTTT
CSVEENQYGNTEAFF
>.|.|TRBV6-5|TRBJ1-1
TGTGCCAGCAGTTACTACGGTTCATCAGGGGTCACTGAAGCTTTCTTT
CASSYYGSSGVTEAFF
>.|.|TRBV5-4|TRBJ1-2
TGTGCCAGCAGCTTGGACGGGTATCGGGGCTACACCTTC
CASSLDGYRGYTF
>.|TRBD1|TRBV7-9|TRBJ2-7
TGTGCCAGCAGCTTCGACAGGGGGATTTCCTACGAGCAGTACTTC
CASSFDRGISYEQYF
>.|.|TRBV7-9|TRBJ1-1
TGTGCCAGCAGCCCAGGAATGAGGGGAGCTTTCTTT
CASSPGMRGAFF
>.|TRBD1|TRBV9|TRBJ2-2
TGTGCCAGCAGCGTTTGGGGACAGGCCACCGGGGAGCTGTTTTTT
CASSVWGQATGELFF
>.|TRBD1|TRBV19|TRBJ1-2
TGTGCCATCAAAGACATCGGACAGGGGAGATATGGCTACACCTTC
CAIKDIGQGRYGYTF
>.|.|TRBV5-1|TRBJ1-3
TGCGCCAGCAGACCTGGCTCTGGAAACACCATATATTTT
CASRPGSGNTIYF
>.|.|TRBV7-2|TRBJ1-1
TGTGCCAGCAGCTTAGGTAATGAAGCTTTCTTT
CASSLGNEAFF
>once|.|TRBV6-5|TRBJ2-1
TGTGCCAGCAGTTATGCCACAGAAATCAATGAGCAGTTCTTC
CASSYATEINEQFF
>.|.|TRBV6-2/TRBV6-3|TRBJ2-3
TGTGCCAGCAGTTTCGGGGGCACAGATACGCAGTATTTT
CASSFGGTDTQYF
>.|TRBD2|TRBV6-5|TRBJ2-3
TGTGCCAGCGTAGTAGCGGGGGCGTTCACAGATACGCAGTATTTT
CASVVAGAFTDTQYF
>.|.|TRBV7-2|TRBJ1-1
TGTGCCAGCAGCTTAGCGCGCTGGGGGCAGGACACTGAAGCTTTCTTT
CASSLARWGQDTEAFF
>.|TRBD1|TRBV6-5|TRBJ1-2
TGTGCCAGCAGTTACCCACCGGGACAGGGGAAGGGCTACACCTTC
CASSYPPGQGKGYTF
>.|TRBD1|TRBV27|TRBJ1-4
TGTGCCAGCAGGCCGGGACAGCGGAATGAAAAACTGTTTTTT
CASRPGQRNEKLFF
>.|TRBD1|TRBV2|TRBJ1-1
TGTGCCAGCAGCAACGGACAGGGACCGAACACTGAAGCTTTCTTT
CASSNGQGPNTEAFF
>.|.|TRBV7-9|TRBJ1-1
TGTGCCAGCAGCTTTAAGGCTAACACTGAAGCTTTCTTT
CASSFKANTEAFF
>.|.|TRBV9|TRBJ1-3
TGTGCCAGCAGCGTCCAGGGAACTTCTGGAAACACCATATATTTT
CASSVQGTSGNTIYF
>.|.|TRBV7-2|TRBJ1-1
TGTGCCAGCAGCTTAGTGGCAGAAATGAACACTGAAGCTTTCTTT
CASSLVAEMNTEAFF
>once|.|TRBV15|TRBJ1-1
TGTGCCACCAGCAGGGGGTCTACGAGCACTGAAGCTTTCTTT
CATSRGSTSTEAFF
>.|TRBD1|TRBV5-8|TRBJ1-2
TGTGCCAGCAGCGGTACCGGGACAGGGGGCTCTTATGGCTACACCTTC
CASSGTGTGGSYGYTF
>.|TRBD2|TRBV5-1|TRBJ2-3
TGCGCCAGCAGCAACGGACTAGCGGGGGGTGGCGCAGATACGCAGTATTTT
CASSNGLAGGGADTQYF